The source of this T cell receptor (beta chain) is a study of glioma-infiltrating T cells. Study conclusions and caveats: Non-neoplastic patients had below-expected tissue-blood divergence, while all gliomas exceeded expectation. Tissue and blood shared very few CDR3 sequences.

Germline loops: CDR1 SNHLY, CDR2 FYNNEI. This CDR3 comprises 13 residues. V was cut by 3 bases and J by 2 bases, with 7 bases left in between. On this clonotype itself: The antigen is unknown.

The iRepertoire nested amplicon-rescue multiplex PCR amplified TCR alpha and beta CDR3s from RNA. Tissue mRNA or PBMC total RNA, roughly 100-400 ng, went into one-step reverse transcription and amplification. TCRdb reprocessed the multiplex PCR reads via MiXCR and lists one record per CDR3 protein. The sample consists of 15,000 to 20,000 distinct CDR3 sequences, 55% to 70% of them appearing once. This chain uses TRBV2 with TRBJ1-2; the D is unclear. This sequence was found in a human donor with low-grade glioma or glioblastoma, undergoing nonglioma brain surgery, or in good health (not recorded which). Sequences were obtained from glioma tissue, nonneoplastic brain tissue, or PBMCs (not recorded which). The CDR3 region is CASSDQENYGYTF. CDR3 DNA sequence: TGTGCCAGCAGTGACCAGGAGAACTATGGCTACACCTTC.